The 10 T cell receptor beta chains reported below all come from one sample, sequenced in a study of Tregs in tolerant kidney transplant recipients. The repertoire was sequenced with immunoSEQ multiplex PCR; TCRdb's copy has only in-frame clones and lacks some. The sample has tens of thousands of clones, over 75% seen once. Recipients received nonmyeloablative bone marrow transplants from related graft donors, with transient mixed chimerism. Sequenced material: CD4+ T cells from blood (PBMCs), taken 6 months after the transplant. Receptors were obtained from a human patient who received a combined kidney and bone marrow transplant. Some T cells may arise from the graft donor.

This clone was observed a few times. The chain couples TRBV5-1 to TRBJ2-2; 12 bases match TRBD1. Trimming removed 2 bases from V and 5 bases from J; junction bases left unmatched: 10. Germline V gives CDR1 SGHRS, CDR2 YFSETQ. The CDR3 is 18 amino acids. The DNA of the CDR3 is TGCGCCAGCAGCTTTGGGACAGGGGGCTCCGGGCTTACCGGGGAGCTGTTTTTT. This codes for CASSFGTGGSGLTGELFF.

The genes are TRBV28 and TRBJ1-5, with 8 bases fitting TRBD1. Germline trimming cut 6 bases from V and 7 bases from J; bases unmatched to any gene: 8. The CDR3 runs to 14 residues. Germline V gene data show CDR1 as MDHEN and CDR2 as SYDVKM. The CDR3, as DNA: TGTGCCAGCAGCAACCCAGGGGGCGAGCAGCCCCAGCATTTT. Protein sequence: CASSNPGGEQPQHF.

This rearrangement joins TRBV25-1 to TRBJ2-2; TRBD2 aligns across 10 bases. The germline CDR1 and CDR2 sequences are MGHDK and SYGVNS. This CDR3 is built from 17 residues. The junction had 8 bases not matched to a gene; V was cut back by 2 bases and J by 5 bases. As DNA, the CDR3 is TGTGCCAGCAGTGAACGTCTAGCGGGGGTCAGTACCGGGGAGCTGTTTTTT. This encodes CASSERLAGVSTGELFF.

This clone was recorded only once. The CDR3 sequence is CATSRLASEDTQYF. In DNA, the CDR3 is TGTGCCACCAGCAGACTAGCTTCGGAAGATACGCAGTATTTT. V usage is TRBV15 and J usage is TRBJ2-3; tentatively, D is TRBD2 (5 bases). The V end was cut by 2 bases, the J end by 5 bases, with 11 bases between. The CDR3 sequence is 14 residues long. Germline CDR1 and CDR2: LNHNV and YYDKDF (reference sequence).

The rearrangement joins TRBV7-2 to TRBJ1-3; a weak D match, TRBD1 (5 bases). Germline V CDR1 and CDR2: SGHTA, FQGNSA. The V end was cut by 5 bases, the J end by 3 bases, with 11 bases between. CDR3 length: 14 residues. In DNA form, the CDR3 reads TGTGCCAGCAGCCCGCGTGACAGTGGAAACACCATATATTTT. Residues: CASSPRDSGNTIYF.

This clone was seen only a few times. This chain joins TRBV28 and TRBJ1-1; D is uncertain. Germline CDR1 MDHEN, CDR2 SYDVKM. This CDR3 is 17 amino acids long. The germline V and J ends were trimmed by 4 bases and 1 base, with 19 bases remaining between them. The CDR3: CASSSWPPRESNTEAFF. The CDR3 coding sequence is TGTGCCAGCAGTTCCTGGCCCCCCCGGGAATCGAACACTGAAGCTTTCTTT.

This CDR3 is CASSSGTANTGELFF. CDR3 nucleotide sequence: TGTGCCAGCAGCTCCGGGACTGCGAACACCGGGGAGCTGTTTTTT. The genes are TRBV21-1 and TRBJ2-2; the table names TRBD2, a call not compared with the DNA. TRBV21-1 is marked as a pseudogene. The CDR3 loop spans 15 amino acids.

A single count supports this clone. The chain couples TRBV5-1 to TRBJ2-3; D might be TRBD1 (6 bases). The V and J ends lost 5 bases and 2 bases respectively, with 12 bases between them. CDR3 length: 14 residues. Germline V gene data show CDR1 as SGHRS and CDR2 as YFSETQ. CDR3 amino acids: CASRFTGYTDTQYF. The CDR3 bases are TGCGCCAGCAGGTTCACAGGGTACACAGATACGCAGTATTTT. Variable domain in full (rest from reference TRBV5-1 and TRBJ2-3): KAGVTQTPRYLIKTRGQQVTLSCSPISGHRSVSWYQQTPGQGLQFLFEYFSETQRNKGNFPGRFSGRQFSNSRSEMNVSTLELGDSALYLCASRFTGYTDTQYFGPGTRLTVL.

The chain links TRBV5-6 to TRBJ2-5, with 7 positions matching TRBD1. Trimming removed 1 base from V and 0 bases from J; junction bases left unmatched: 6. Germline V lookup: CDR1 SGHDT, CDR2 YYEEEE. The CDR3 sequence is 16 residues long. The CDR3: CASSLPGTANQETQYF. Written as DNA, the CDR3 is TGTGCCAGCAGCTTGCCCGGGACAGCGAACCAAGAGACCCAGTACTTC. Full variable domain (rest looked up from reference TRBV5-6 and TRBJ2-5): DAGVTQSPTHLIKTRGQQVTLRCSPKSGHDTVSWYQQALGQGPQFIFQYYEEEERQRGNFPDRFSGHQFPNYSSELNVNALLLGDSALYLCASSLPGTANQETQYFGPGTRLLVL.

This clone was seen a few times. V and J are TRBV2 and TRBJ2-7; 7 positions agree with TRBD2. CDR3 length: 15 amino acids. Germline CDR1 SNHLY, CDR2 FYNNEI. Trimming at V came to 7 bases and at J to 1 base, leaving 10 bases not matched to a gene. This CDR3 reads CASTRLAVGSYEQYF. CDR3 nucleotide sequence: TGTGCCAGCACACGTCTAGCGGTTGGATCCTACGAGCAGTACTTC.